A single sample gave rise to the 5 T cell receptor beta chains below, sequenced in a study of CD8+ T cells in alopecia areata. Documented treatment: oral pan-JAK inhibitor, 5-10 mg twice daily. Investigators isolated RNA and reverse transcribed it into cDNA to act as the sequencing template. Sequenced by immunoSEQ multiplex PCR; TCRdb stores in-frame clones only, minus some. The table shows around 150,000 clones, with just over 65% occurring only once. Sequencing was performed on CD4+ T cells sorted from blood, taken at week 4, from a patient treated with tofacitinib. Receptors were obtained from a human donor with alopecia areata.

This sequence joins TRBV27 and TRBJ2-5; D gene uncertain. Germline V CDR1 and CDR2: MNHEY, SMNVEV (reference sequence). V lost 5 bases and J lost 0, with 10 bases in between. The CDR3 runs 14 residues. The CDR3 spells CASSTGRDQETQYF. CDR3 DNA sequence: TGTGCCAGCAGTACGGGTCGGGACCAAGAGACCCAGTACTTC.

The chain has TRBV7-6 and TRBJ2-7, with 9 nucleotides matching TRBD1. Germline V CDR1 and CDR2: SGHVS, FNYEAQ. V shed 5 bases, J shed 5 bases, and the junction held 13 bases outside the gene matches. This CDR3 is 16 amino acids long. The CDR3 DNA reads TGTGCCAGCAGCCCATGGGACAGGGAACCCCTTAACGAGCAGTACTTC. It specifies CASSPWDREPLNEQYF.

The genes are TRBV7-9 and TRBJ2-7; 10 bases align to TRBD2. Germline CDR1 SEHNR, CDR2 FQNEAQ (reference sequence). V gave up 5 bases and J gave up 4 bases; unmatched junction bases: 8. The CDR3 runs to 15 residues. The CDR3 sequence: CASSPRSGGRYEQYF. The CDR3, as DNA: TGTGCCAGCAGCCCACGTAGCGGGGGGCGGTACGAGCAGTACTTC.

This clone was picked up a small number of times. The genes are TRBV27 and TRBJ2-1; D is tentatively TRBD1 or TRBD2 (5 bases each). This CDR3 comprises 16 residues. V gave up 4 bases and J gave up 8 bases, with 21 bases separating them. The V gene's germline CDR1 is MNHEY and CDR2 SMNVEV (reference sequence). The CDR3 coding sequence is TGTGCCAGCAGTTATGAGTGGGCAGGGAGAAAGGATGAGCAGTTCTTC. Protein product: CASSYEWAGRKDEQFF.

The CDR3 DNA reads TGTGCCAGCAGGAGGGTAGCGGGGGGGTCCTACGAGCAGTACTTC. Its protein product is CASRRVAGGSYEQYF. This sequence joins TRBV27 and TRBJ2-7, with 11 nucleotides matching TRBD2. The V and J ends lost 6 bases and 1 base, in that order; junction bases with no gene match: 5. The CDR3 is 15 residues long. CDR1 MNHEY and CDR2 SMNVEV come from the germline V gene (reference sequence).